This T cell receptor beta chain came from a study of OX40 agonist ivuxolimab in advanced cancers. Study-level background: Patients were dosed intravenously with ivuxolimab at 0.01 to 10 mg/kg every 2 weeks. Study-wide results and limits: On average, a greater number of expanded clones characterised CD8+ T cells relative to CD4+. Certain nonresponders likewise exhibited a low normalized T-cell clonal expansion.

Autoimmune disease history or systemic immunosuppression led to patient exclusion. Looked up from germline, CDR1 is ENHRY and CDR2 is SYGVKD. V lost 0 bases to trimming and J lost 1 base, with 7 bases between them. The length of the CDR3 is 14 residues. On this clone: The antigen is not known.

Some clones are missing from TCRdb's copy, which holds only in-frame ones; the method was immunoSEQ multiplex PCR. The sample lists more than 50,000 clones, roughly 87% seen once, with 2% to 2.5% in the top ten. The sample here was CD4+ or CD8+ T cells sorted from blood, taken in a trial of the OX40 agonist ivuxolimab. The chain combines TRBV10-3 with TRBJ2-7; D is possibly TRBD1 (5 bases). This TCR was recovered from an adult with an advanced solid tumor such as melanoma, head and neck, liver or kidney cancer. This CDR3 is CAISESGRSYEQYF. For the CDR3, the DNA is TGTGCCATCAGTGAGTCGGGGCGGTCCTACGAGCAGTACTTC.